These 13 T cell receptor beta chains were sequenced from one sample in a study of blood T cell repertoires in COVID-19. Data came from immunoSEQ multiplex PCR; TCRdb stores just in-frame clones and leaves some out. The sample shows 380,000 or so clones, 70% to 90% of them seen only once. Sequencing was performed on peripheral blood. The receptor source for this set is a man in his forties with acute or convalescent COVID-19.

The chain is built from TRBV9 and TRBJ1-2, with TRBD1 identical over 7 bases. J gave up 2 bases and V 4 bases, and 8 bases lay outside the gene matches. The germline V gene has CDR1 SGDLS and CDR2 YYNGEE. The CDR3 contains 15 residues. This chain's CDR3 is CASSLRQGLNYGYTF. The CDR3, as DNA: TGTGCCAGCAGCCTCCGACAGGGCTTAAACTATGGCTACACCTTC.

A single count supports this clone. The chain joins TRBV6-1 to TRBJ2-7, with a weak D call TRBD2 (5 bases). There are 15 residues in the CDR3. V was clipped by 3 bases and J by 0 bases, with 12 bases between them. Per germline, CDR1 MNHNS and CDR2 SASEGT. The CDR3 region has the DNA TGTGCCAGCAGTGAGAGTCCGGGAAGCTCCTACGAGCAGTACTTC. Translating gives CASSESPGSSYEQYF.

This clone was seen just once. The chain combines TRBV27 with TRBJ2-1; 10 nucleotides match TRBD2. The CDR3 loop spans 15 amino acids. The V gene end was trimmed by 4 bases and the J gene end by 7 bases; junction bases not matched to a gene: 7. Germline assignment: CDR1 MNHEY and CDR2 SMNVEV (reference sequence). CDR3 nucleotide sequence: TGTGCCAGCAGTTCACTAGCGGGAATAGTAAATGAGCAGTTCTTC. It yields the protein CASSSLAGIVNEQFF.

The V gene is TRBV6-5, the J gene TRBJ2-4, with 8 bases that match TRBD2. The V segment lost 2 bases and the J segment 8 bases; nucleotides outside the gene matches: 11. From germline, CDR1 is MNHEY and CDR2 SVGAGI. The CDR3 is made up of 16 amino acids. This CDR3 reads CASSYGGAGEEDIQYF. The CDR3 bases are TGTGCCAGCAGTTACGGCGGAGCGGGGGAGGAAGACATTCAGTACTTC.

The chain employs TRBV7-3 and TRBJ1-5; no firm D call. CDR3 length: 12 residues. V lost 4 bases to trimming and J lost 7 bases, with 8 bases between them. In germline, CDR1 is SGHTA, CDR2 FQGTGA. The CDR3 sequence is CASSSRRQPQHF. DNA for the CDR3: TGTGCCAGCAGCTCCAGGAGGCAGCCCCAGCATTTT.

The V gene is TRBV27, the J gene TRBJ2-7; D may be TRBD2 (6 bases). The germline V and J ends were trimmed by 3 bases and 0 bases, with 12 bases remaining between them. CDR1 and CDR2 from the germline V gene are MNHEY and SMNVEV (reference sequence). The CDR3 has 15 amino acids. CDR3 nucleotides: TGTGCCAGCAGTTTGTTCGGGAGCCGCTCCTACGAGCAGTACTTC. Amino acid sequence: CASSLFGSRSYEQYF.

The chain has TRBV15 and TRBJ2-2; the match to TRBD1 covers 8 bases. Trimming at V came to 0 bases and at J to 5 bases, leaving 5 bases not matched to a gene. In germline, CDR1 is LNHNV, CDR2 YYDKDF (reference sequence). This CDR3 spans 16 amino acids. CDR3 amino acids: CATSRDGTGGTGELFF. The CDR3 DNA sequence: TGTGCCACCAGCAGAGATGGGACAGGCGGAACCGGGGAGCTGTTTTTT.

This rearrangement joins TRBV19 to TRBJ2-2, with 14 positions matching TRBD2. Germline V gene lookup returns CDR1 LNHDA and CDR2 SQIVND (reference sequence). After removal of 2 bases from V and 6 bases from J, the junction contained 8 bases not matched to a gene. This CDR3 spans 18 amino acids. CDR3 sequence reads: CASSIRLAGGPGAGELFF. The CDR3 coding sequence is TGTGCCAGTAGTATAAGACTAGCGGGAGGGCCTGGGGCCGGGGAGCTGTTTTTT.

The chain couples TRBV10-3 to TRBJ1-3, with D perhaps matching TRBD1 (6 bases). The CDR3 is made up of 15 amino acids. Trimming took off 6 bases at V and 4 bases at J, with 16 bases between the two ends. Germline loops: CDR1 ENHRY, CDR2 SYGVKD. CDR3 nucleotides: TGTGCCATCAGCCCACAGGGTTCGGCCGGAAACACCATATATTTT. It yields the protein CAISPQGSAGNTIYF.

The V call is TRBV28, the J call TRBJ2-7; 11 bases agree with TRBD1. Germline values: CDR1 MDHEN, CDR2 SYDVKM. The ends lost 3 bases at V and 6 bases at J; junction bases unmatched: 7. The CDR3 is 15 amino acids. CDR3: CASSFGTGGISEQYF. The DNA for the CDR3 is TGTGCCAGCAGTTTTGGGACAGGGGGTATCTCCGAGCAGTACTTC.

The chain has TRBV14 and TRBJ2-5, with D unclear. The CDR3 sequence is 17 residues long. Trimming stripped 1 base from V and 2 bases from J, with 17 bases between. CDR1 is SGHDN, CDR2 FVKESK, per germline. The CDR3 reads CASSQVDADEIQETQYF. DNA for the CDR3: TGTGCCAGCAGCCAAGTTGATGCGGATGAGATACAAGAGACCCAGTACTTC.

This chain links TRBV7-2 with TRBJ2-7; TRBD2 agrees at 7 bases. Per the germline V gene, CDR1 is SGHTA and CDR2 is FQGNSA. With V trimmed by 5 bases and J by 3 bases, 10 bases remained unmatched. The CDR3 is 15 amino acids. CDR3 amino acids: CASSPLSGKNYEQYF. The CDR3 nucleotides are TGTGCCAGCAGCCCTCTGAGCGGGAAGAACTACGAGCAGTACTTC.

The chain has TRBV14 and TRBJ2-3; D not certain. CDR1 and CDR2 (germline): SGHDN, FVKESK. The ends were cut back, 2 bases at V and 2 bases at J, with 8 bases in the middle. The CDR3 is 14 amino acids. CDR3 nucleotide sequence: TGTGCCAGCAGCCAACTTCTTCTCACAGATACGCAGTATTTT. Its protein is CASSQLLLTDTQYF. The full variable domain, with the rest looked up from reference TRBV14 and TRBJ2-3, is EAGVTQFPSHSVIEKGQTVTLRCDPISGHDNLYWYRRVMGKEIKFLLHFVKESKQDESGMPNNRFLAERTGGTYSTLKVQPAELEDSGVYFCASSQLLLTDTQYFGPGTRLTVL.